This is a list of T cell receptor beta chains from one sample in a study of blood T cell repertoires in COVID-19. Only in-frame clones appear in the TCRdb table, and some are missing; sequencing was by immunoSEQ multiplex PCR. Of about 160,000 clones listed, 90% to 95% were seen once; the top ten hold 3.5% to 5%. The sequenced material came from peripheral blood. Source of these receptors: a woman in her fifties or sixties with acute or convalescent COVID-19. CDR3s leave out the opening cysteine and the closing phenylalanine or tryptophan.

TRBV28	13	TRBJ1-3	ASSFEGLSGNTIY
TRBV7-2	13	TRBJ2-1	ASSLGLAVSNEQF
TRBV15	14	TRBJ1-2	ATSRGSGGHYYGYT
TRBV5-1	12	TRBJ2-1	ASRVAGGNNEQF
TRBV7-8	14	TRBJ2-1	ASSLLGLAENNEQF
TRBV6-5	11	TRBJ2-1	ASSLGDSNEQF
TRBV25-1	13	TRBJ1-2	ASSTRTEANYGYT
TRBV6-6	14	TRBJ1-2	ASTNFQGSQIYGYT
TRBV19	12	TRBJ1-5	ASRFGVFNQPQH
TRBV5-1	11	TRBJ1-2	ASSLDRNYGYT
TRBV28	11	TRBJ2-7	ASTPGGSAEQY
TRBV27	11	TRBJ2-7	ASSLSAGREQY
TRBV7-6	13	TRBJ2-3	ASSLTSEVTDTQY
TRBV14	12	TRBJ1-1	ASSHTTFGAEAF
TRBV4-2	14	TRBJ1-6	ASSETTGGPNSPLH
TRBV4-1	13	TRBJ1-6	ASSQDRTTLLPLH
TRBV24-1	13	TRBJ1-5	ATGLSGQGNQPQH
TRBV28	12	TRBJ2-7	ASTPSGTAYEQY
TRBV6-5	13	TRBJ2-7	ASKNEAGGSYEQY
TRBV10-3	12	TRBJ2-5	AISASGDQETQY
TRBV30	10	TRBJ2-7	AWSVRVGEQY
TRBV11-2	14	TRBJ2-7	ASSSVSGRDSYEQY
TRBV7-9	16	TRBJ2-1	ASSLYKVVRGLYNEQF
TRBV24-1	13	TRBJ2-1	ATSDNRDSYNEQF
TRBV14	12	TRBJ2-7	ASSQIGGSYEQY
TRBV10-3	13	TRBJ1-2	AIKGAGRENYGYT
TRBV2	10	TRBJ1-5	ASSGQGQPQH
TRBV6-2/TRBV6-3	10	TRBJ1-6	ASSYSSSPLH
TRBV10-3	13	TRBJ1-5	AISEGGDLNQPQH
TRBV6-6	11	TRBJ2-7	ASSFGGAYEQY
TRBV5-4	11	TRBJ2-7	ASSFIPRAEQY
TRBV3-1/TRBV3-2	11	TRBJ1-1	ASSQATGEEAF
TRBV12-3/TRBV12-4	10	TRBJ2-7	ASSQTSYEQY
TRBV27	13	TRBJ1-4	ASSTGKGLGEKLF
TRBV5-1	14	TRBJ2-2	ASSSGGGAPNGELF
TRBV4-1	13	TRBJ2-5	ASSLLLAPGETQY
TRBV25-1	12	TRBJ1-6	ASSLAGGNSPLH
TRBV27	13	TRBJ1-1	ASSPSGPRNTEAF
TRBV2	12	TRBJ2-2	ASRRQGSTGELF
TRBV19	14	TRBJ1-5	ASSISGYWSNQPQH
TRBV6-1	10	TRBJ1-2	ASSESRYGYT
TRBV27	12	TRBJ2-7	ASSFGGSHYEQY
TRBV9	14	TRBJ2-7	ASSVGRTSGSYEQY
TRBV7-9	13	TRBJ1-2	ASSSIGQGAYGYT
TRBV6-2/TRBV6-3	9	TRBJ2-7	ASSRVNEQY
TRBV30	13	TRBJ1-2	AWSEGVGEWYGYT
TRBV27	13	TRBJ1-2	ASSSYTSHLYGYT
TRBV7-3	13	TRBJ2-2	ASSLIGSEGGELF